This TCR beta chain is drawn from a study of cytomegalovirus exposure and HLA in healthy donors. Points from the study as a whole: Reports described diagnosis of cytomegalovirus status by the classifier as highly specific and sensitive. The study labeled more than 150 TCR beta chains cytomegalovirus-associated.

Sequenced by immunoSEQ multiplex PCR; TCRdb stores in-frame clones only, minus some. Counted here are over 75,000 clones, around 85% occurring once; the ten biggest clones make up 20% to 25%. As concerns this clone: The antigen is unknown.

From the 120-subject validation cohort, which was separate from the roughly 670-subject first cohort, the donors were drawn. CDR3 size: 13 residues. V lost 6 bases to trimming and J lost 5 bases, with 11 bases between them. CDR1 LNHDA and CDR2 SQIVND come from the germline V gene (reference sequence). The sample taken for sequencing was PBMCs. The V gene is TRBV19, the J gene TRBJ1-5, with D uncertain. The clonotype originates from a man younger than 30 in good health and CMV-seropositive. CDR3: CASSEQSYQPQHF. The CDR3 nucleotides read TGTGCCAGTAGCGAACAGAGCTATCAGCCCCAGCATTTT.